This passage covers 27 T cell receptor beta chains from one sample sequenced in a study of cytomegalovirus exposure and HLA in healthy donors. 60 Vbeta and 13 Jbeta primers were used in PCR. Only in-frame clones appear in the TCRdb table, and some are missing; sequencing was by immunoSEQ multiplex PCR. The sample yields 130,000 or so clones, approximately 80% seen once. The sequenced sample was PBMCs. The receptor set was obtained from a woman between 18 and 29 years old in good health and CMV-seropositive.

This sequence joins TRBV11-2 and TRBJ2-2; TRBD2 aligns across 7 bases. The CDR3 contains 16 residues. CDR1 and CDR2 (germline): SGHAT, FQNNGV. V lost 0 bases, J lost 1 base, and 2 bases stayed unmatched. The CDR3 nucleotides are TGTGCCAGCAGCTTAGAAACGGGGGGGAACACCGGGGAGCTGTTTTTT. Translation gives CASSLETGGNTGELFF.

V and J are TRBV6-1 and TRBJ2-5; D might be TRBD1 (5 bases). The CDR3 loop spans 14 amino acids. The germline V gene has CDR1 MNHNS and CDR2 SASEGT. The V end was cut by 4 bases, the J end by 5 bases, with 14 bases between. This CDR3 reads CASSGGPSRETQYF. The CDR3 DNA reads as TGTGCCAGCAGTGGGGGCCCCAGCAGGGAGACCCAGTACTTC.

V is TRBV6-1 and J is TRBJ1-1; 7 positions match TRBD1. With V trimmed by 7 bases and J by 4 bases, 3 bases remained unmatched. The CDR3 is made up of 12 amino acids. Germline V gene data show CDR1 as MNHNS and CDR2 as SASEGT. The CDR3 DNA reads TGTGCCAGCAACAGGGGTGGCACTGAAGCTTTCTTT. Translated, it gives CASNRGGTEAFF.

The chain is built from TRBV11-2 and TRBJ2-7; 7 nucleotides agree with TRBD1. Trimming cost V 5 bases and J 6 bases; bases outside gene matches: 10. This CDR3 is 14 amino acids long. The germline V gene has CDR1 SGHAT and CDR2 FQNNGV. The CDR3 coding sequence is TGTGCCAGCAGCCCCCAGGACAGGATTTGCGAGCAGTACTTC. Protein: CASSPQDRICEQYF.

The J gene is TRBJ1-6, the V gene TRBV30, with a weak D call TRBD1 (5 bases). Germline-derived CDR1 and CDR2 are GTSNPN and SVGIG (reference sequence). This CDR3 comprises 14 residues. The V end was cut by 2 bases, the J end by 9 bases, with 14 bases between. CDR3 region: CAWSPDGGGSPLHF. For the CDR3, the DNA is TGTGCCTGGAGTCCCGACGGGGGAGGTTCACCCCTCCACTTT.

The chain recombines TRBV6-5 with TRBJ2-7, with D maybe TRBD2 (7 bases). The CDR3 has 15 residues. Germline CDR1 reads MNHEY; CDR2 reads SVGAGI. V dropped 4 bases and J dropped 4 bases, with 17 bases sitting between them. CDR3 nucleotide sequence: TGTGCCAGCAGTTCACGGGGGGCAGGGGAATACGAGCAGTACTTC. This translates into CASSSRGAGEYEQYF.

The chain combines TRBV15 with TRBJ2-5; 14 nucleotides agree with TRBD2. The CDR3 has 17 residues. CDR1 and CDR2 from the germline V gene are LNHNV and YYDKDF (reference sequence). Unmatched junction bases numbered 5, after V lost 1 base and J lost 4 bases. CDR3 sequence reads: CATSRGGTSGGPETQYF. DNA of the CDR3: TGTGCCACCAGCAGAGGCGGGACTAGCGGGGGTCCAGAGACCCAGTACTTC.

The table lists this clone with a count of one. The rearrangement links TRBV10-2 to TRBJ1-4; no definite D call. Trimming removed 0 bases at V and 4 bases at J, with 18 bases between. The CDR3 sequence is 18 residues long. Germline V gene sequence: CDR1 WSHSY, CDR2 SAAADI. The CDR3 nucleotides read TGCGCCAGCAGTGAGTCGATCATGAGCGAGGGCCTTAATGAAAAACTGTTTTTT. The encoded protein is CASSESIMSEGLNEKLFF.

J is TRBJ2-1 and V is TRBV6-5; possibly TRBD1 for D (6 bases). The CDR3 consists of 14 residues. Trimming took 8 bases from V and 7 from J, leaving 18 bases between them. CDR1 and CDR2 from the germline V gene are MNHEY and SVGAGI. The CDR3 loop is CASQLWGPRNEQFF. DNA of the CDR3: TGTGCCAGCCAATTGTGGGGGCCACGGAATGAGCAGTTCTTC.

V usage is TRBV11-2 and J usage is TRBJ1-1, with 7 bases identical to TRBD1. Unmatched junction bases numbered 2, after V lost 4 bases and J lost 0 bases. CDR3 length: 14 residues. From germline, CDR1 is SGHAT and CDR2 FQNNGV. In DNA, the CDR3 is TGTGCCAGCAGCTCACAGGGGATGAACACTGAAGCTTTCTTT. Protein: CASSSQGMNTEAFF.

This rearrangement joins TRBV2 to TRBJ1-1, with D uncertain. Germline CDR1 is SNHLY and CDR2 is FYNNEI. V was clipped by 7 bases and J by 7 bases, with 7 bases between them. The CDR3 runs 10 residues. The CDR3 DNA sequence: TGTGCCAGCATGGGAGGTGAAGCTTTCTTT. Translated: CASMGGEAFF.

The CDR3 reads CARLGPSEQYF. In DNA, the CDR3 is TGTGCCAGACTGGGCCCCTCCGAGCAGTACTTC. The chain recombines TRBV19 with TRBJ2-7; D is unresolved. CDR1 and CDR2 from the germline V gene are LNHDA and SQIVND (reference sequence). The CDR3 covers 11 residues. V was clipped by 9 bases and J by 6 bases, with 12 bases between them.

Turning to this clone: One junction end disagrees with the germline gene, perhaps due to a read error. V is TRBV7-7 and J is TRBJ2-5; D is undetermined. Near its end, the DNA agrees better with TRBJ2-7, so the J call may be wrong. From germline, CDR1 is SSHAT and CDR2 FNYEAQ (reference sequence). This CDR3 contains 13 residues. DNA for the CDR3: TGTGCTAGCAGCCCAAACCCAGGCTACGAGCAGTACTTC. Amino acids: CASSPNPGYEQYF.

This chain joins TRBV6-1 and TRBJ2-5; maybe TRBD2 (5 bases). Germline V gene sequence: CDR1 MNHNS, CDR2 SASEGT. V lost 2 bases and J lost 5, with 15 bases in between. The CDR3 is made up of 15 amino acids. CDR3 sequence (DNA): TGTGCCAGCAGTGAAACCGCGGGCAGAGAGGAGACCCAGTACTTC. Its translation is CASSETAGREETQYF.

The chain joins TRBV5-4 to TRBJ2-5, with unresolved D. CDR1 and CDR2 from the germline V gene are SGHNT and YYREEE (reference sequence). With 4 bases removed from V and 11 bases from J, the gap between germline ends came to 12 bases. The CDR3 has 11 residues. CDR3 sequence reads: CASSLYGEQYF. The CDR3 DNA reads TGTGCCAGCAGCCTTTATGGAGAGCAGTACTTC.

Of note for this clone: Relative to the germline gene, one junction end is altered; a read error may explain this. The chain has TRBV7-9 and TRBJ1-2; 9 positions agree with TRBD1. From germline, CDR1 is SEHNR and CDR2 FQNEAQ (reference sequence). The CDR3 sequence is 14 residues long. CDR3: CSSSSGQGDYGYTF. CDR3 sequence (DNA): TGTTCCAGCAGCTCGGGACAGGGTGACTATGGCTACACCTTC.

This clone occurred a few times. The rearrangement joins TRBV6-1 to TRBJ1-2; D call uncertain. V lost 2 bases, J lost 5 bases, and 6 bases lay in between. The CDR3 has 12 residues. From germline, CDR1 is MNHNS and CDR2 SASEGT. CDR3 nucleotides: TGTGCCAGCAGTGAACAGGCATATGGCTACACCTTC. This codes for CASSEQAYGYTF.

This sequence joins TRBV9 and TRBJ2-4; 10 nucleotides line up with TRBD1. The CDR3 spans 16 residues. V lost 3 bases and J lost 2; bases outside the gene matches: 5. The germline V gene has CDR1 SGDLS and CDR2 YYNGEE. The CDR3 nucleotides read TGTGCCAGCAGCGGGGGGACAGGGGTTACCAAAAACATTCAGTACTTC. Translation: CASSGGTGVTKNIQYF.

This clone has a handful of counts. V usage is TRBV5-4 and J usage is TRBJ1-2; 10 bases align to TRBD1. CDR1 and CDR2 (germline): SGHNT, YYREEE (reference sequence). The V segment lost 4 bases and the J segment 4 bases; nucleotides outside the gene matches: 4. CDR3 length: 14 amino acids. The CDR3 region is CASSPGTGVYGYTF. CDR3 coding DNA: TGTGCCAGCAGCCCCGGGACAGGGGTCTATGGCTACACCTTC.

This clone appeared a few times. This rearrangement joins TRBV29-1 to TRBJ1-1; D remains unclear. This CDR3 has 12 residues. The V gene's germline CDR1 is SQVTM and CDR2 ANQGSEA. V was shortened by 0 bases and J by 3 bases, with 5 bases between the two germline ends. CDR3: CSVEDSDTEAFF. The CDR3 nucleotides read TGCAGCGTTGAAGACAGTGACACTGAAGCTTTCTTT. The variable domain in full, completed from reference TRBV29-1 and TRBJ1-1, reads SAVISQKPSRDICQRGTSLTIQCQVDSQVTMMFWYRQQPGQSLTLIATANQGSEATYESGFVIDKFPISRPNLTFSTLTVSNMSPEDSSIYLCSVEDSDTEAFFGQGTRLTVV.

The V call is TRBV25-1, the J call TRBJ2-2, with D perhaps matching TRBD2 (6 bases). The ends were cut back, 2 bases at V and 5 bases at J, with 6 bases in the middle. The CDR3 consists of 13 residues. CDR1 MGHDK and CDR2 SYGVNS come from the germline V gene. DNA for the CDR3: TGTGCCAGCAGTGAAGGGGGGACCGGGGAGCTGTTTTTT. Protein sequence: CASSEGGTGELFF. The variable domain in full, completed from reference TRBV25-1 and TRBJ2-2, reads EADIYQTPRYLVIGTGKKITLECSQTMGHDKMYWYQQDPGMELHLIHYSYGVNSTEKGDLSSESTVSRIRTEHFPLTLESARPSHTSQYLCASSEGGTGELFFGEGSRLTVL.

The chain recombines TRBV2 with TRBJ1-2; 7 bases agree with TRBD1. Germline V gives CDR1 SNHLY, CDR2 FYNNEI. The length of the CDR3 is 15 residues. The trim removed 4 bases at V and 2 bases at J, leaving 7 bases unmatched. CDR3 amino acids: CASSGHRDSNYGYTF. The CDR3 DNA sequence: TGTGCCAGCAGTGGGCACCGGGACAGCAACTATGGCTACACCTTC.

This chain connects TRBV13 to TRBJ1-1; 9 bases match TRBD1. Germline CDR1 is PRHDT and CDR2 is FYEKMQ (reference sequence). With V trimmed by 3 bases and J by 0 bases, 2 bases remained unmatched. The CDR3 extends over 15 amino acids. This CDR3 is CASSFGTGLNTEAFF. For the CDR3, the DNA is TGTGCCAGCAGCTTCGGGACAGGGCTGAACACTGAAGCTTTCTTT.

The chain is built from TRBV9 and TRBJ2-2; D might be TRBD2 (5 bases). V lost 0 bases, J lost 6 bases, and 9 bases lay in between. The CDR3 consists of 14 residues. Germline CDR1 SGDLS, CDR2 YYNGEE. The CDR3 reads CASSVEASPGELFF. CDR3 DNA sequence: TGTGCCAGCAGCGTAGAGGCTAGCCCCGGGGAGCTGTTTTTT.

V gene TRBV7-3 combines with J gene TRBJ1-1; 10 bases fit TRBD1. Germline loops: CDR1 SGHTA, CDR2 FQGTGA. V was clipped by 6 bases and J by 7 bases; unmatched bases: 11. The CDR3 contains 15 residues. This CDR3 reads CASSLDRGPLVEAFF. CDR3 DNA sequence: TGTGCCAGCAGTCTTGACAGGGGGCCTTTAGTTGAAGCTTTCTTT.

V gene TRBV7-2 combines with J gene TRBJ2-1; no clear D gene. The V gene's germline CDR1 is SGHTA and CDR2 FQGNSA. This CDR3 spans 14 amino acids. Trimming left V 1 base short and J 0 bases short, with 4 bases between. The CDR3 loop reads CASSLEYSYNEQFF. In DNA form, the CDR3 reads TGTGCCAGCAGCTTAGAATACTCCTACAATGAGCAGTTCTTC. Full variable domain (remainder filled in from reference TRBV7-2 and TRBJ2-1): GAGVSQSPSNKVTEKGKDVELRCDPISGHTALYWYRQSLGQGLEFLIYFQGNSAPDKSGLPSDRFSAERTGGSVSTLTIQRTQQEDSAVYLCASSLEYSYNEQFFGPGTRLTVL.

The V gene is TRBV6-6, the J gene TRBJ2-3, with 10 bases that match TRBD2. Germline lookup yields CDR1 MNHNY and CDR2 SVGAGI (reference sequence). V shed 6 bases and J 6 bases; nucleotides not matched to a gene: 12. CDR3 length: 16 residues. CDR3 in DNA: TGTGCCAGCAGATCCCGAAGCGGGGGGGGCGCGGATACGCAGTATTTT. Translated: CASRSRSGGGADTQYF.